The sequence of this T cell receptor beta chain was determined in a study of blood T cell repertoires in COVID-19. Turning to the study itself: The United States, Italy and Spain were the sources of the acute and convalescent COVID-19 samples.

Only in-frame clones appear in the TCRdb table, and some are missing; sequencing was by immunoSEQ multiplex PCR. The sample has about 460,000 clones, 80% to 90% seen once. The ends were cut back, 6 bases at V and 6 bases at J, with 14 bases in the middle. Germline values: CDR1 MNHEY, CDR2 SMNVEV (reference sequence). The CDR3 sequence is 13 residues long. The sequencing sample was made of PBMCs or T cells enriched from blood (not recorded which). The TCR sequence derives from a woman aged 55-75 years who had recovered from COVID-19. The chain combines TRBV27 with TRBJ1-2; D is perhaps TRBD1 (5 bases). CDR3 nucleotides: TGTGCCAGCAGAAATAAGGGGCTCGATGGCTACACCTTC. As protein: CASRNKGLDGYTF.